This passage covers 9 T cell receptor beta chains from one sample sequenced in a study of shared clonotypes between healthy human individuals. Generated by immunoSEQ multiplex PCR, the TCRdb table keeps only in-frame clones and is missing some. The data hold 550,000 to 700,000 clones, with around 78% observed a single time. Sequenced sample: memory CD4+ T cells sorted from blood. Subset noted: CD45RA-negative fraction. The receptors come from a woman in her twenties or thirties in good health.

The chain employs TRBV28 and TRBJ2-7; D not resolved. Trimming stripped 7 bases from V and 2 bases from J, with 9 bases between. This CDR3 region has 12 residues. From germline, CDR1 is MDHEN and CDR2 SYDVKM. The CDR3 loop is CASKAEPYEQYF. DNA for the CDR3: TGTGCCAGCAAGGCAGAACCCTACGAGCAGTACTTC.

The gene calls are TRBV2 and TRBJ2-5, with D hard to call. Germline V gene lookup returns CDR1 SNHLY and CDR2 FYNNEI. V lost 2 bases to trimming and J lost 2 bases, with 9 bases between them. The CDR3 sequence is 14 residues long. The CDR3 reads CASSEFEGQETQYF. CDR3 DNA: TGTGCCAGCAGTGAATTTGAAGGGCAAGAGACCCAGTACTTC.

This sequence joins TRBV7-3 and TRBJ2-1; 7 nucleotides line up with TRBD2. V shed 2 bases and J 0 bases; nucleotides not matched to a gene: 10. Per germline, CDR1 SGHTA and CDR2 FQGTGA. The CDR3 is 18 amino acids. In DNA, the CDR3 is TGTGCCAGCAGCTTAGGCCCCCCTAGCGGCAGCTCCTACAATGAGCAGTTCTTC. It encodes CASSLGPPSGSSYNEQFF.

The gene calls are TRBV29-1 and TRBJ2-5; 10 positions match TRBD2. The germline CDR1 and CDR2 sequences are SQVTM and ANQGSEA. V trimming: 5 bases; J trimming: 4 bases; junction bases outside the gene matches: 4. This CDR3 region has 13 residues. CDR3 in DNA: TGCAGCGTTCTAGCGGGAGCGCTAGAGACCCAGTACTTC. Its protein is CSVLAGALETQYF.

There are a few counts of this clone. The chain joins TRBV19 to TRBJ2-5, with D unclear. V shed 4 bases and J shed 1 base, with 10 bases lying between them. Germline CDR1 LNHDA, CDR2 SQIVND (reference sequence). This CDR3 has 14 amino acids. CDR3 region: CASSNRHIQETQYF. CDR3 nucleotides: TGTGCCAGTAGTAACCGACATATCCAAGAGACCCAGTACTTC.

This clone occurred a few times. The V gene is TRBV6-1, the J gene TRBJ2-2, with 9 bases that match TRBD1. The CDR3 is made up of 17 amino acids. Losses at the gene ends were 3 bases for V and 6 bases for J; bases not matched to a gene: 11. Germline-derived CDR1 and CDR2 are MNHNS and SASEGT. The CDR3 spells CASSDLMGQGAAGELFF. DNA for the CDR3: TGTGCCAGCAGTGACCTCATGGGACAGGGTGCTGCCGGGGAGCTGTTTTTT.

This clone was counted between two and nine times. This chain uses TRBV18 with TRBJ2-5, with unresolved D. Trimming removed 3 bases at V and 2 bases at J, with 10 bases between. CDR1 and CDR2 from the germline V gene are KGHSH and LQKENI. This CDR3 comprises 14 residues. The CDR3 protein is CASSPRKTQETQYF. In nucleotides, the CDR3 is TGTGCCAGCTCACCTAGAAAAACGCAAGAGACCCAGTACTTC.

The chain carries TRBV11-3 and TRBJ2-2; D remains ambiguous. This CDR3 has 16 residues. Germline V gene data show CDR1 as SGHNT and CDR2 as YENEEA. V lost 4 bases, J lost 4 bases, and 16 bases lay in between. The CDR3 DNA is TGTGCCAGCAGCTCCGGTGTGTCGATAGGCACCGGGGAGCTGTTTTTT. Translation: CASSSGVSIGTGELFF.

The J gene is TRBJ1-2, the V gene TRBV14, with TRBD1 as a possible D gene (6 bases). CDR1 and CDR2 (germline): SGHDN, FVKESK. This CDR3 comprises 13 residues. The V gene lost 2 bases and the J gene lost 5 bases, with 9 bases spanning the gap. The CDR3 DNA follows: TGTGCCAGCAGCCAAACAGGGTGGTATGGCTACACCTTC. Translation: CASSQTGWYGYTF. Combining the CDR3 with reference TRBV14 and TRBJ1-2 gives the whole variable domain EAGVTQFPSHSVIEKGQTVTLRCDPISGHDNLYWYRRVMGKEIKFLLHFVKESKQDESGMPNNRFLAERTGGTYSTLKVQPAELEDSGVYFCASSQTGWYGYTFGSGTRLTVV.